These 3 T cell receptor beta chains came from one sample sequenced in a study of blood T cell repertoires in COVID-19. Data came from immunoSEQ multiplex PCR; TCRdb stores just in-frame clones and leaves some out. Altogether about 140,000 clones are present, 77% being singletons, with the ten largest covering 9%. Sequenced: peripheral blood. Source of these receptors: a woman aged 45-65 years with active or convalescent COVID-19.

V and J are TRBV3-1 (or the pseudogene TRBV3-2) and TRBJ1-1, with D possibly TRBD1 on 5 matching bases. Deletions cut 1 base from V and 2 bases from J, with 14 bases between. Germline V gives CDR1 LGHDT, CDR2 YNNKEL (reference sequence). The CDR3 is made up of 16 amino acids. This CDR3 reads CASSQVGGDVNTEAFF. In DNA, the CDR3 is TGTGCCAGCAGCCAAGTTGGGGGGGACGTTAACACTGAAGCTTTCTTT.

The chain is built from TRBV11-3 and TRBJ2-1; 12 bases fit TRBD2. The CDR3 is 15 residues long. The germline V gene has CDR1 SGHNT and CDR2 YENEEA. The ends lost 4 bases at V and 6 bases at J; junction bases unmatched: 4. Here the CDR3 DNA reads TGTGCCAGCAGCTCTCTAGCGGGAGGGATCAATGAGCAGTTCTTC. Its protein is CASSSLAGGINEQFF.

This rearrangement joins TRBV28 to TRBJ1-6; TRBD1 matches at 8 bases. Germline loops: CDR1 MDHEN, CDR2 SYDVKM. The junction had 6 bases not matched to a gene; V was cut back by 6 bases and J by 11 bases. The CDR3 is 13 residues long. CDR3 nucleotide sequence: TGTGCCAGCAGCCTGGACAGGGATACACCCCTCCACTTT. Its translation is CASSLDRDTPLHF.